This T cell receptor beta chain was recovered during a study of T-cell reconstitution after alpha-beta-depleted transplantation in children. This clonotype was observed a handful of times. Unique molecular identifiers tagged the TCRbeta library. TCRdb reprocessed the PCR reads with MiXCR, giving one entry per CDR3 protein. The sample lists approximately 220,000 distinct CDR3 sequences, roughly 18% occurring once. V lost 1 base, J lost 0 bases, and 7 bases lay in between. There are 16 residues in the CDR3. Germline CDR1 is MDHEN and CDR2 is SYDVKM. The receptor was isolated from a male patient between 2 and 9 years old who had a stem cell transplant for acute lymphoblastic leukemia, so the T cells may come from the graft donor. V usage is TRBV28 and J usage is TRBJ2-6; no firm D call. Sequencing was performed on PBMCs, mostly from graft donor cells, taken 360 days after TCRalphabeta/CD19-depleted stem cell transplant. Written as DNA, the CDR3 is TGTGCCAGCAGTTTATTGGCCTTCTCTGGGGCCAACGTCCTGACTTTC. Translating it yields CASSLLAFSGANVLTF.